This paragraph covers one T cell receptor (beta chain) sequence. Its antigen is not known. V was pared by 3 bases and J by 5 bases, with 13 bases between. The CDR3 is 14 residues long. TCRdb fed the reads into MiXCR, producing one record per CDR3 protein. Of some 700,000 distinct CDR3 sequences listed, about 40% are singletons. This specimen belongs to a study of T cell repertoires in cytomegalovirus infection. Study outcomes and limitations: Predominance within the ex vivo response was attributable to HLA-C-restricted CMV-specific TCR beta clonotypes.

The rearrangement joins TRBV12-3 or TRBV12-4 to TRBJ2-5; a possible D gene is TRBD1 (6 bases). The specimen was PBMCs. The TCR comes from a human donor in good health (CMV status not recorded). Some clones in this sample may be carry-over from other donors' samples. CDR3 residues: CASSFWGPGETQYF. The DNA for the CDR3 is TGTGCCAGCAGTTTCTGGGGGCCGGGGGAGACCCAGTACTTC.